These T cell receptor beta chains were read from a single sample in a study of T cell responses to AZD1222 COVID-19 vaccine. Generated by immunoSEQ multiplex PCR, the TCRdb table keeps only in-frame clones and is missing some. This sample yields 90,000 to 110,000 clones, of which around 93% are seen a single time; roughly 7% belongs to the top ten. Material: peripheral blood, obtained on day 0 of AZD1222 vaccination. The receptors were sampled from an adult in good health. Each CDR3 is given without its conserved first and last residue.

J gene,V gene,CDR3 protein
TRBJ1-1,TRBV18,ASSPQGGHLNTEAF
TRBJ2-2,TRBV5-1,ASRKRGRGELF
TRBJ1-2,TRBV19,ASSNRWDGEGGYT
TRBJ2-7,TRBV2,ASSEGPYEQY
TRBJ1-5,TRBV7-2,ASSLAGQINQPQH
TRBJ1-2,TRBV6-2/TRBV6-3,ASSPLLTGTFSRGGYGYT
TRBJ2-1,TRBV11-3,ASSLGGHLGNEQF
TRBJ1-4,TRBV5-1,ASSPDSTTNEKLF
TRBJ2-1,TRBV5-1,ASSVGGGNEQF
TRBJ1-2,TRBV27,ASTSSSVAGYT
TRBJ2-2,TRBV6-5,ASSYSTGQTGELF
TRBJ2-1,TRBV5-5,ASSPHLAGEAVNEQF
TRBJ2-3,TRBV18,ASSPGVTGETQY
TRBJ1-2,TRBV7-2,ASSLLGQAFGYT
TRBJ2-2,TRBV19,ATRGLGRTSGELF
TRBJ2-1,TRBV4-2,ASSQDLASQF
TRBJ1-4,TRBV5-4,ASSLIGQGNEKLF
TRBJ2-5,TRBV7-8,ASSATNAIIETQY
TRBJ1-2,TRBV19,ASSGSGYGYT
TRBJ1-2,TRBV6-6,ASSSWGQGYT
TRBJ1-5,TRBV5-6,ASSLGQGIRQPQH
TRBJ1-1,TRBV5-1,ASAGGQVGTEAF
TRBJ2-1,TRBV5-1,ASSLIPSGSYNEQF
TRBJ2-7,TRBV28,ASTRQLGNEQY
TRBJ1-6,TRBV6-5,ASSFGHSLSPLH
TRBJ2-7,TRBV20-1,SARSGEQY
TRBJ1-6,TRBV29-1,SYRDRVNSPLH
TRBJ1-5,TRBV6-1,ASSDPGVQPQH
TRBJ1-4,TRBV7-9,ASSPGQGRTTNEKLF
TRBJ1-5,TRBV6-5,ASTPQTSHQPQH
TRBJ1-1,TRBV4-3,ASSHLQGNTEAF
TRBJ2-7,TRBV13,ASSLDVAYEQY
TRBJ2-7,TRBV12-5,ASGSYRGDEQY
TRBJ2-5,TRBV29-1,SVSGQEETQY
TRBJ1-2,TRBV10-3,AIPMGTGGTNYGYT
TRBJ2-3,TRBV3-1/TRBV3-2,ASGGGVQTDTQY
TRBJ2-1,TRBV3-1/TRBV3-2,ASSQGNRGDEQF
TRBJ2-2,TRBV5-1,ASSLGLRDRGRSGELF
TRBJ2-5,TRBV11-2,ASSPGGVRQETQY
TRBJ2-7,TRBV3-1/TRBV3-2,ASSQGEWEQY